This T cell receptor (beta chain) was identified in a study of shared clonotypes between healthy human individuals. About the study: Each donor's CD8 memory used one plate, CD8 naive two, each CD4 subset three.

Whole-study results and caveats: The genetic and exposure-history diversity represented was limited by few donors. The naive CD4 repertoires of a handful of donors were compared, and roughly 5% of clonotypes were shared.

A word on this clone: Its antigen is unidentified.

Method: immunoSEQ multiplex PCR; TCRdb's copy keeps in-frame clones and lacks some. There are 2 million to 2.5 million clones in the sample; 90% to 95% occur only once, and roughly 0.39% lies in the top ten. Trimming cost V 4 bases and J 0 bases; bases outside gene matches: 7. Germline CDR1 reads MGHRA; CDR2 reads YSYEKL. The CDR3 has 16 amino acids. Within Nashville, Tennessee resided all donors, each a Caucasian adult. The V and J genes are TRBV4-1 and TRBJ1-1, with TRBD1 matching over 8 bases. This clonotype was sampled from a man younger than 35 in good health. Some clones in this sample may be carry-over from other donors' samples. Sequenced material: naive CD4+ T cells from PBMCs. Sample subset: CD45RA+ positively selected. In nucleotides, the CDR3 is TGCGCCAGCAGCCGATTCGGACAGGGAATGAACACTGAAGCTTTCTTT. Encoded protein: CASSRFGQGMNTEAFF.